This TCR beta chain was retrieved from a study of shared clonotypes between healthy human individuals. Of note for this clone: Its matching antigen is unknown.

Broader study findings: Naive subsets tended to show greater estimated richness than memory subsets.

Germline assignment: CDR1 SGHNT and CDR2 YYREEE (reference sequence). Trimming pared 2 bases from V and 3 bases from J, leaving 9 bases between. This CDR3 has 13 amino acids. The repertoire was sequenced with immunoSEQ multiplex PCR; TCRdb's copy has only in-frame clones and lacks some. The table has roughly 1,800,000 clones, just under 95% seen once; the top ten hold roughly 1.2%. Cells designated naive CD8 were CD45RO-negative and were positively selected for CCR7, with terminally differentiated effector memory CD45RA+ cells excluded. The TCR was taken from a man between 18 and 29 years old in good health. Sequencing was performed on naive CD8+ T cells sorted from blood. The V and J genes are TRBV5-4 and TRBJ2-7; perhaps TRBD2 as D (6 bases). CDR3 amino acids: CASSFDGSYEQYF. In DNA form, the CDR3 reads TGTGCCAGCAGCTTCGACGGGAGCTACGAGCAGTACTTC. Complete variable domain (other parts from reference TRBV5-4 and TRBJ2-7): ETGVTQSPTHLIKTRGQQVTLRCSSQSGHNTVSWYQQALGQGPQFIFQYYREEENGRGNFPPRFSGLQFPNYSSELNVNALELDDSALYLCASSFDGSYEQYFGPGTRLTVT.